One sample yielded the 27 T cell receptor beta chains listed below, sequenced in a study of blood T cell repertoires in COVID-19. Method: immunoSEQ multiplex PCR; TCRdb's copy keeps in-frame clones and lacks some. Of some 230,000 clones in the sample, almost 85% were seen once. Source material: PBMCs or T cells enriched from blood (not recorded which). Source of these receptors: a middle-aged man who had recovered from COVID-19.

The chain employs TRBV15 and TRBJ1-6, with TRBD1 matching 9 bases. The germline V gene has CDR1 LNHNV and CDR2 YYDKDF (reference sequence). This CDR3 contains 16 residues. Trimming at V came to 3 bases and at J to 9 bases, leaving 9 bases not matched to a gene. The CDR3 DNA sequence: TGTGCCACCAGCAGGTCCCGTGGGACAGGGAGTTCACCCCTCCACTTT. Protein product: CATSRSRGTGSSPLHF.

The rearrangement uses TRBV30 and TRBJ2-5; 12 bases are a match to TRBD2. CDR1 and CDR2 (germline): GTSNPN, SVGIG (reference sequence). Losses at the gene ends were 3 bases for V and 6 bases for J; bases not matched to a gene: 8. The CDR3 length is 15 residues. The DNA of the CDR3 is TGTGCCTGGAGGGTTCCTAGCGGGGGGGCAAAGACCCAGTACTTC. Its translation is CAWRVPSGGAKTQYF.

Here the CDR3 DNA reads TGTGCCAGCAGTTCGACAGGGTTCAGGACATCCTATGGCTACACCTTC. Its protein is CASSSTGFRTSYGYTF. The chain recombines TRBV28 with TRBJ1-2, with 7 bases that match TRBD1. The CDR3 has 16 amino acids. The germline V gene encodes CDR1 MDHEN and CDR2 SYDVKM. V lost 4 bases and J lost 4; bases outside the gene matches: 12.

The gene calls are TRBV18 and TRBJ2-1; TRBD2 aligns across 11 bases. This CDR3 is 13 amino acids long. Trimming removed 3 bases from V and 15 bases from J; junction bases left unmatched: 7. Germline CDR1 and CDR2: KGHSH and LQKENI. The CDR3 DNA follows: TGTGCCAGCTCACCGACTAGCGGGATTAGGCGGTTCTTC. Amino acid sequence: CASSPTSGIRRFF.

In this sample, this clone turned up once. This sequence joins TRBV24-1 and TRBJ1-2; D perhaps matches TRBD1 (5 bases). The germline V gene encodes CDR1 KGHDR and CDR2 SFDVKD. The CDR3 extends over 12 amino acids. With 6 bases removed from V and 8 bases from J, the gap between germline ends came to 12 bases. The CDR3 loop is CATSRTSEGYTF. CDR3 bases: TGTGCCACCAGTCGGACAAGCGAAGGCTACACCTTC.

The chain couples TRBV27 to TRBJ1-4; the D gene is possibly TRBD1 (6 bases). Germline V lookup: CDR1 MNHEY, CDR2 SMNVEV (reference sequence). The V end was cut by 5 bases, the J end by 5 bases, with 21 bases between. The CDR3 consists of 17 residues. The CDR3 spells CASSPMGTGRGNEKLFF. DNA for the CDR3: TGTGCCAGCAGTCCTATGGGTACAGGGAGGGGGAATGAAAAACTGTTTTTT.

The genes are TRBV18 and TRBJ2-1; tentative D call: TRBD1 (5 bases). Per germline, CDR1 KGHSH and CDR2 LQKENI. Between the trimmed V and J ends, which lost 3 bases and 0 bases, there was a span of 12 bases. The CDR3 contains 16 residues. The CDR3 sequence: CASSPEGVSSYNEQFF. The CDR3 DNA reads as TGTGCCAGCTCACCCGAAGGGGTTAGCTCCTACAATGAGCAGTTCTTC.

The chain couples TRBV30 to TRBJ1-1, with TRBD1 matching 9 bases. This CDR3 has 14 amino acids. The V segment lost 0 bases and the J segment 6 bases; nucleotides outside the gene matches: 5. CDR1 GTSNPN and CDR2 SVGIG come from the germline V gene (reference sequence). The CDR3 sequence is CAWSVYRGPAEAFF. CDR3 in DNA: TGTGCCTGGAGTGTATACAGGGGGCCCGCTGAAGCTTTCTTT.

This clone was detected many times. The J gene is TRBJ1-6, the V gene TRBV7-2; D is perhaps TRBD1 (6 bases). V was cut by 0 bases and J by 9 bases, with 15 bases left in between. Per the germline V gene, CDR1 is SGHTA and CDR2 is FQGNSA. The CDR3 loop spans 16 amino acids. Here the CDR3 reads CASSLASGQLGSPLHF. CDR3 DNA sequence: TGTGCCAGCAGCTTAGCTTCCGGACAGTTAGGTTCACCCCTCCACTTT.

V and J are TRBV7-8 and TRBJ2-1; 9 bases fit TRBD2. The V gene's germline CDR1 is SGHVS and CDR2 FQNEAQ. The CDR3 totals 15 residues. The V segment lost 6 bases and the J segment 4 bases; nucleotides outside the gene matches: 7. The CDR3 DNA follows: TGTGCCAGCAGTTATAGCGGGGGCGCGTACAATGAGCAGTTCTTC. Its protein product is CASSYSGGAYNEQFF.

Written as DNA, the CDR3 is TGTGCCAGCAGCTCCACGCCCCGGACAGGGCAGCTCGAGCAGTACTTC. As protein: CASSSTPRTGQLEQYF. The genes are TRBV9 and TRBJ2-7; TRBD1 agrees at 8 bases. CDR1 and CDR2 (germline): SGDLS, YYNGEE. V was pared by 4 bases and J by 6 bases, with 15 bases of the junction left unmatched. The CDR3 consists of 16 residues. Using reference TRBV9 and TRBJ2-7 for the parts outside the CDR3, the full variable domain is DSGVTQTPKHLITATGQRVTLRCSPRSGDLSVYWYQQSLDQGLQFLIQYYNGEERAKGNILERFSAQQFPDLHSELNLSSLELGDSALYFCASSSTPRTGQLEQYFGPGTRLTVT.

V usage is TRBV19 and J usage is TRBJ2-7, with 12 bases lining up with TRBD2. The V and J ends lost 3 bases and 0 bases, in that order; junction bases with no gene match: 9. The CDR3 has 18 amino acids. CDR1 LNHDA and CDR2 SQIVND come from the germline V gene (reference sequence). The CDR3 protein is CASSIEVETSGGSYEQYF. CDR3 bases: TGTGCCAGTAGTATTGAGGTCGAGACTAGCGGGGGCTCCTACGAGCAGTACTTC.

V gene TRBV27 combines with J gene TRBJ1-5; D is uncertain. V lost 7 bases to trimming and J lost 2 bases, with 12 bases between them. Germline V gives CDR1 MNHEY, CDR2 SMNVEV (reference sequence). This CDR3 spans 14 amino acids. CDR3 sequence: CASTPIGGNQPQHF. The CDR3 DNA reads TGTGCCAGCACTCCAATCGGGGGCAATCAGCCCCAGCATTTT.

The chain employs TRBV7-6 and TRBJ1-1, with a tentative D call TRBD1 (6 bases). The CDR3 is 14 amino acids. Germline CDR1 reads SGHVS; CDR2 reads FNYEAQ. V lost 5 bases to trimming and J lost 0 bases, with 10 bases between them. The CDR3 nucleotides are TGTGCCAGCAGCCCGGACAGATTGAACACTGAAGCTTTCTTT. It translates to CASSPDRLNTEAFF.

The chain carries TRBV10-1 and TRBJ1-1; 8 nucleotides line up with TRBD1. The CDR3 has 13 residues. Germline V gives CDR1 WNHNN, CDR2 SYGVQD (reference sequence). The trim removed 5 bases at V and 6 bases at J, leaving 5 bases unmatched. This chain's CDR3 is CASSSGGWAEAFF. In DNA form, the CDR3 reads TGCGCCAGCAGTTCAGGGGGCTGGGCTGAAGCTTTCTTT.

This sequence joins TRBV5-1 and TRBJ2-5, with D tentatively TRBD1 (5 bases). Germline CDR1 is SGHRS and CDR2 is YFSETQ. The CDR3 consists of 16 residues. Trimming shortened V by 2 bases and J by 4 bases, and 18 bases separated the two germline ends. This CDR3 is CASSFSPGQRSETQYF. In nucleotides, the CDR3 is TGCGCCAGCAGCTTTAGCCCAGGGCAACGGTCAGAGACCCAGTACTTC.

The J gene is TRBJ1-2, the V gene TRBV10-3, with TRBD1 matching over 7 bases. Per germline, CDR1 ENHRY and CDR2 SYGVKD. CDR3 size: 13 residues. The ends lost 10 bases at V and 5 bases at J; junction bases unmatched: 10. The CDR3 DNA reads TGTGCCACCCGGGACAGCACTCTGTATGGCTACACCTTC. Residues: CATRDSTLYGYTF.

The V gene is TRBV6-5, the J gene TRBJ2-1; 7 bases fit TRBD2. The ends lost 0 bases at V and 7 bases at J; junction bases unmatched: 3. The CDR3 contains 14 residues. CDR1 and CDR2 from the germline V gene are MNHEY and SVGAGI. CDR3: CASSYSAGVNEQFF. CDR3 DNA: TGTGCCAGCAGTTACTCTGCGGGAGTGAATGAGCAGTTCTTC.

V gene TRBV10-3 combines with J gene TRBJ1-5, with D maybe TRBD1 (5 bases). There are 14 residues in the CDR3. Germline V gives CDR1 ENHRY, CDR2 SYGVKD. Between the trimmed V and J ends, which lost 2 bases and 7 bases, there was a span of 12 bases. CDR3 in amino acids: CAISEIGRDQPQHF. The CDR3 DNA sequence: TGTGCCATCAGTGAGATAGGGAGGGACCAGCCCCAGCATTTT.

This clone was detected only a few times. The V call is TRBV7-2, the J call TRBJ2-7; D possibly corresponds to TRBD2 (7 bases). The CDR3 has 13 amino acids. V was shortened by 3 bases and J by 5 bases, with 11 bases between the two germline ends. Germline CDR1 SGHTA, CDR2 FQGNSA. The CDR3 loop reads CASSFWGGHEQYF. The DNA of the CDR3 is TGTGCCAGCAGCTTTTGGGGGGGCCACGAGCAGTACTTC.

This chain joins TRBV15 and TRBJ1-3; no clear D. CDR3 size: 15 residues. Trimming shortened V by 0 bases and J by 0 bases, and 6 bases separated the two germline ends. From germline, CDR1 is LNHNV and CDR2 YYDKDF (reference sequence). The CDR3 sequence: CATSRDVGSGNTIYF. The CDR3 region has the DNA TGTGCCACCAGCAGAGACGTCGGCTCTGGAAACACCATATATTTT.

This clone appeared a few times. The V call is TRBV4-2, the J call TRBJ2-1; D may be TRBD1 (6 bases). Trimming stripped 0 bases from V and 10 bases from J, with 16 bases between. CDR1 LGHNA and CDR2 YNFKEQ come from the germline V gene. This CDR3 comprises 15 residues. The chain's CDR3 is CASSQEGSGDREQFF. In nucleotides, the CDR3 is TGTGCCAGCAGCCAAGAGGGATCGGGCGACAGGGAGCAGTTCTTC.

The genes are TRBV19 and TRBJ1-3, with D unclear. Trimming shortened V by 5 bases and J by 0 bases, and 17 bases separated the two germline ends. This CDR3 contains 17 residues. The germline V gene has CDR1 LNHDA and CDR2 SQIVND (reference sequence). CDR3 residues: CASSVGGGRGSGNTIYF. CDR3 nucleotide sequence: TGTGCCAGTAGTGTTGGAGGAGGACGCGGCTCTGGAAACACCATATATTTT.

The rearrangement links TRBV28 to TRBJ2-1, with 9 bases matching TRBD2. CDR1 is MDHEN and CDR2 is SYDVKM in the germline V gene. The CDR3 is 14 amino acids. After removal of 7 bases from V and 0 bases from J, the junction contained 1 base not matched to a gene. CDR3 region: CASIAGASYNEQFF. The CDR3 DNA follows: TGTGCCAGCATAGCGGGGGCCTCCTACAATGAGCAGTTCTTC. Looking up the rest from reference TRBV28 and TRBJ2-1 gives the full variable domain: DVKVTQSSRYLVKRTGEKVFLECVQDMDHENMFWYRQDPGLGLRLIYFSYDVKMKEKGDIPEGYSVSREKKERFSLILESASTNQTSMYLCASIAGASYNEQFFGPGTRLTVL.

The V and J genes are TRBV28 and TRBJ1-1, with 9 positions matching TRBD1. The J segment lost 10 bases and the V segment lost 4 bases, leaving 10 bases of the junction unmatched. Germline V gene lookup returns CDR1 MDHEN and CDR2 SYDVKM. The CDR3 length is 14 residues. CDR3 DNA sequence: TGTGCCAGCAGTTCCCTCGGGACAGGGCTTGGAGCTTTCTTT. The encoded protein is CASSSLGTGLGAFF.

The rearrangement links TRBV24-1 to TRBJ1-1; maybe TRBD1 (6 bases). The CDR3 runs 13 residues. Germline CDR1 is KGHDR and CDR2 is SFDVKD. V dropped 5 bases and J dropped 5 bases, with 11 bases sitting between them. The CDR3 region is CATSGRGRTEAFF. CDR3 nucleotide sequence: TGTGCCACCAGTGGCAGGGGTAGAACTGAAGCTTTCTTT.

This clone was seen just once. The chain recombines TRBV24-1 with TRBJ2-3; a possible D gene is TRBD1 (6 bases). V dropped 1 base and J dropped 4 bases, with 11 bases sitting between them. The germline gives CDR1 KGHDR, CDR2 SFDVKD. The CDR3 extends over 15 amino acids. The CDR3 sequence is CATSDFLGGPDTQYF. CDR3 coding DNA: TGTGCCACCAGTGATTTCCTTGGGGGCCCAGATACGCAGTATTTT.